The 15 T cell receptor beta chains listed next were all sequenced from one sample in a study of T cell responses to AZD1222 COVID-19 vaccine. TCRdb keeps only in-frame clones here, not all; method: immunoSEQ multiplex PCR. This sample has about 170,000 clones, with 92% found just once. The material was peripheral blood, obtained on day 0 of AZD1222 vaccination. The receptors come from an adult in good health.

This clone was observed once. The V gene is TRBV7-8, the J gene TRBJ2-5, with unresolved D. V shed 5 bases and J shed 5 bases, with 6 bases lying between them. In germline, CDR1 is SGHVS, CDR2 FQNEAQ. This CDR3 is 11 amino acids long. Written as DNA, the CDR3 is TGTGCCAGCAGCCTCGTCGAGACCCAGTACTTC. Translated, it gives CASSLVETQYF.

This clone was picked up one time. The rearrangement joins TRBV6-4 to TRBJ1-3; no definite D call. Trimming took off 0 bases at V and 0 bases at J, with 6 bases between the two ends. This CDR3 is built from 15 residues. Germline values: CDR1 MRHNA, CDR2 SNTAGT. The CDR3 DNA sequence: TGTGCCAGCAGTGACTCCCGGAACTCTGGAAACACCATATATTTT. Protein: CASSDSRNSGNTIYF.

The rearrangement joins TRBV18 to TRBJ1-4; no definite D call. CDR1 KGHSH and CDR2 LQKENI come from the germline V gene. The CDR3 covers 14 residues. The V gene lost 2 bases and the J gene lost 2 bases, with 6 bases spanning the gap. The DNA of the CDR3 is TGTGCCAGCTCACCAGTAGGGACTAATGAAAAACTGTTTTTT. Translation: CASSPVGTNEKLFF.

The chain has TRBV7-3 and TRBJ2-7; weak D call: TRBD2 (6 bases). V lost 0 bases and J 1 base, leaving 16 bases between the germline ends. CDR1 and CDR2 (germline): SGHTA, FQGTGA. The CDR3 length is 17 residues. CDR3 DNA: TGTGCCAGCAGCTTAACGCCCCCGACTAGATTGTCCTACGAGCAGTACTTC. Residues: CASSLTPPTRLSYEQYF.

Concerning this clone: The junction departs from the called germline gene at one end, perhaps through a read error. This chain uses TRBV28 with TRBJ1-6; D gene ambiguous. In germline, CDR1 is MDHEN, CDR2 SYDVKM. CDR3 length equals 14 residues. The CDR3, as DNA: TGTGCCAGCAGTAAAGGGTGGGGTACGGAGGAATTAGACTTT. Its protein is CASSKGWGTEELDF. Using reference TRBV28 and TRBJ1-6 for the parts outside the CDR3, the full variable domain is DVKVTQSSRYLVKRTGEKVFLECVQDMDHENMFWYRQDPGLGLRLIYFSYDVKMKEKGDIPEGYSVSREKKERFSLILESASTNQTSMYLCASSKGWGTEELDFGNGTRLTVT.

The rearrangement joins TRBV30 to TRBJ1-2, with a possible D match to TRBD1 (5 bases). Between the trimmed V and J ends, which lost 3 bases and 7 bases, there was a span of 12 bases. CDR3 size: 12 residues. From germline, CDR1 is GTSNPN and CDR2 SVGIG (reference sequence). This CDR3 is CAWSGTGVGYTF. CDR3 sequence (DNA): TGTGCCTGGAGCGGGACTGGGGTTGGCTACACCTTC.

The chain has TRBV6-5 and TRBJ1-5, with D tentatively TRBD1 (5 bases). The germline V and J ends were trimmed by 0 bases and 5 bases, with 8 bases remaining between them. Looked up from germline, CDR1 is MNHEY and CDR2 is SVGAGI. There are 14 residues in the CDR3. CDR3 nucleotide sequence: TGTGCCAGCAGTTACTCAGGGGAGGATCAGCCCCAGCATTTT. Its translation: CASSYSGEDQPQHF.

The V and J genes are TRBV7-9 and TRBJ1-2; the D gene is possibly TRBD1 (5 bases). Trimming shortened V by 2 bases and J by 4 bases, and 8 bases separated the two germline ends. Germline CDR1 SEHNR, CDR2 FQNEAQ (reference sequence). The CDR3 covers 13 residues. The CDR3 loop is CASSLSGGYGYTF. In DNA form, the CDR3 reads TGTGCCAGCAGCTTAAGCGGGGGCTATGGCTACACCTTC.

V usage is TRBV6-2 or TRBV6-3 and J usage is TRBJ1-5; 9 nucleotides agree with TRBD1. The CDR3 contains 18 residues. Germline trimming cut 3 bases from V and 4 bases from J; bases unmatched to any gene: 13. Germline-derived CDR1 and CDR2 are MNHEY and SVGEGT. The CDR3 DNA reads TGTGCCAGCAGTTATGTCCCGGGACAGGGTTTCAAGAATCAGCCCCAGCATTTT. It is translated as CASSYVPGQGFKNQPQHF.

The CDR3 DNA follows: TGTGCCAGCTCCCCCCCCGGGACAGGGGTCCACAATGAGCAGTTCTTC. Its protein product is CASSPPGTGVHNEQFF. The chain is built from TRBV18 and TRBJ2-1; TRBD1 matches 10 bases. The CDR3 has 16 residues. V lost 6 bases to trimming and J lost 5 bases; unmatched junction nucleotides: 10. Germline assignment: CDR1 KGHSH and CDR2 LQKENI.

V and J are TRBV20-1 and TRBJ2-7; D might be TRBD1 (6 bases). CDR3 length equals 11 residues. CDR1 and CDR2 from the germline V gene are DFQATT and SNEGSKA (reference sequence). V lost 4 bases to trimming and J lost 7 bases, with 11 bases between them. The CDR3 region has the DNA TGCAGTGCTACACAGGGATCGGAGCAGTACTTC. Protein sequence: CSATQGSEQYF.

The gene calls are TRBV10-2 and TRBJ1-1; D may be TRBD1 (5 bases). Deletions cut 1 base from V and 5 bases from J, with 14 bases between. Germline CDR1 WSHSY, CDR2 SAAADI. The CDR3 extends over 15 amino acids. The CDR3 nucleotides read TGCGCCAGCAGTGAGTGGGGCTCCTCGGGGACTGAAGCTTTCTTT. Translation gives CASSEWGSSGTEAFF.

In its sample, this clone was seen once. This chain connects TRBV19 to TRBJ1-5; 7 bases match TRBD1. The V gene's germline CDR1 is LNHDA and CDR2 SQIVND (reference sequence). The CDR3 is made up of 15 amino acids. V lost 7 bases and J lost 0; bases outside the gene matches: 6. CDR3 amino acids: CASKLTGNSNQPQHF. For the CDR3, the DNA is TGTGCCAGTAAATTGACAGGGAATAGCAATCAGCCCCAGCATTTT.

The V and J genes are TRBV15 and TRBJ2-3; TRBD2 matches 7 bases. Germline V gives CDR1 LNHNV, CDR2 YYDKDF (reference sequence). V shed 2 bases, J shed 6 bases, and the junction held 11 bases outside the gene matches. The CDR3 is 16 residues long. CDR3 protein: CATSRPKGLNEDTQYF. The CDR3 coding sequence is TGTGCCACCAGCAGACCCAAGGGACTAAATGAGGATACGCAGTATTTT. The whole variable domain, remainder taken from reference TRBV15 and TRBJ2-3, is DAMVIQNPRYQVTQFGKPVTLSCSQTLNHNVMYWYQQKSSQAPKLLFHYYDKDFNNEADTPDNFQSRRPNTSFCFLDIRSPGLGDTAMYLCATSRPKGLNEDTQYFGPGTRLTVL.

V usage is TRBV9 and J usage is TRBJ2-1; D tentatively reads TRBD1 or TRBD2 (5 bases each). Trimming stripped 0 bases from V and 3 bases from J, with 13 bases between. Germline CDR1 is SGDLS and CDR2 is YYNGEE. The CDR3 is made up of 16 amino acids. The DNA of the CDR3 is TGTGCCAGCAGCGTAGGGTGGGGGTTGGGCTACAATGAGCAGTTCTTC. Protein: CASSVGWGLGYNEQFF.